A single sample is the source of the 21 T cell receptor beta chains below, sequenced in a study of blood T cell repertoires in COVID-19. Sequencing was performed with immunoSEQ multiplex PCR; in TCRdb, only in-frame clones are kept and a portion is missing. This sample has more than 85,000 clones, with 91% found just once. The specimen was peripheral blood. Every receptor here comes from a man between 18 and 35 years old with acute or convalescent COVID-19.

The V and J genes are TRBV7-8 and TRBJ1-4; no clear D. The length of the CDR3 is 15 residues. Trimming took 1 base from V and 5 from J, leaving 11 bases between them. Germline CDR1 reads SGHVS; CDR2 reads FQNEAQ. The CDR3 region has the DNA TGTGCCAGCAGCTTAGGGCAGACTAAAAATGAAAAACTGTTTTTT. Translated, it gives CASSLGQTKNEKLFF.

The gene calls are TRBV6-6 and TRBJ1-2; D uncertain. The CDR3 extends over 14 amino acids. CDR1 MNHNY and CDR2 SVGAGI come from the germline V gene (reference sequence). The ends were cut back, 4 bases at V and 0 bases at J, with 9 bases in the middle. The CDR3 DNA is TGTGCCAGCAGTTCCGCGGCCACTAACTATGGCTACACCTTC. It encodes CASSSAATNYGYTF.

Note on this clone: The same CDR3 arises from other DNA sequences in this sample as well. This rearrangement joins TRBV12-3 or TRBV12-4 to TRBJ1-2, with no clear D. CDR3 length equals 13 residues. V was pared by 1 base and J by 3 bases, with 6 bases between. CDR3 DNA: TGTGCCAGCAGTTTAGGGACTGACTATGGCTACACCTTC. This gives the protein CASSLGTDYGYTF.

The CDR3 is CASSVLAPNTGELFF. CDR3 bases: TGTGCCAGTAGTGTACTAGCGCCGAACACCGGGGAGCTGTTTTTT. The V and J genes are TRBV19 and TRBJ2-2; 7 nucleotides match TRBD2. The CDR3 has 15 residues. The V gene end was trimmed by 5 bases and the J gene end by 0 bases; junction bases not matched to a gene: 3. Germline V CDR1 and CDR2: LNHDA, SQIVND (reference sequence).

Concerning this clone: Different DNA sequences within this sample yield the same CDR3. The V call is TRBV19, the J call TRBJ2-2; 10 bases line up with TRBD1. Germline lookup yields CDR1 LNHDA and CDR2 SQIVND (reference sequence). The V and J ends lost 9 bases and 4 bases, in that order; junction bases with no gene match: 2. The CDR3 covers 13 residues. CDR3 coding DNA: TGTGCCAGCAGGACAGGGGGCACCGGGGAGCTGTTTTTT. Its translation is CASRTGGTGELFF.

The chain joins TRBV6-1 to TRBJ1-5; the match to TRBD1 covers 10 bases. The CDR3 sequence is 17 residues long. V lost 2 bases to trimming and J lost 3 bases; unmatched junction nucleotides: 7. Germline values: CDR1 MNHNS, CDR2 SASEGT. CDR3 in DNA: TGTGCCAGCAGTGAATCGCCGGGACAGGGGCACAATCAGCCCCAGCATTTT. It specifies CASSESPGQGHNQPQHF.

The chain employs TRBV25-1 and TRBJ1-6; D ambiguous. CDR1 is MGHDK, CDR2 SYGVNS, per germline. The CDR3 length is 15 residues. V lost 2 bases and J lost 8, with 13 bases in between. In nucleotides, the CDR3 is TGTGCCAGCAGTGAAGGTGGGAGTGAGGATTCACCCCTCCACTTT. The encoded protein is CASSEGGSEDSPLHF.

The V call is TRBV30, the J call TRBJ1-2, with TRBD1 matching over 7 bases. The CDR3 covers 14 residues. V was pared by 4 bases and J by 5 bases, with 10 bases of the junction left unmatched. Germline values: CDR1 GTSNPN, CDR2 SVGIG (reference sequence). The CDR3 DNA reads TGTGCCTGGATGCTGACAGGGAGACTTTATGGCTACACCTTC. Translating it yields CAWMLTGRLYGYTF.

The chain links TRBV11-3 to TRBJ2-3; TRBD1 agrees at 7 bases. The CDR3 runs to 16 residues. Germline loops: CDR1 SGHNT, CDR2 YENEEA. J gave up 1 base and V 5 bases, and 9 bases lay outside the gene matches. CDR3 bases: TGTGCCAGCAGCCCTGGGACAGCTAGTGGCACAGATACGCAGTATTTT. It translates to CASSPGTASGTDTQYF.

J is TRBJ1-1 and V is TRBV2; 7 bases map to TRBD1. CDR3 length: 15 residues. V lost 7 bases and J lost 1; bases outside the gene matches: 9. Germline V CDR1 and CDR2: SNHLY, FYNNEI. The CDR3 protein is CASTGSGGGNTEAFF. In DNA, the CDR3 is TGTGCCAGCACGGGTTCAGGGGGTGGGAACACTGAAGCTTTCTTT.

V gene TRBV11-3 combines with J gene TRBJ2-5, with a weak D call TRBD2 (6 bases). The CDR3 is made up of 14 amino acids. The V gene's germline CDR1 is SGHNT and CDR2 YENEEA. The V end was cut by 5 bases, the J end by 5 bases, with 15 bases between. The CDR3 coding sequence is TGTGCCAGCAGCCTCGCCTGGGGGGAGGAGACCCAGTACTTC. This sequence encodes CASSLAWGEETQYF.

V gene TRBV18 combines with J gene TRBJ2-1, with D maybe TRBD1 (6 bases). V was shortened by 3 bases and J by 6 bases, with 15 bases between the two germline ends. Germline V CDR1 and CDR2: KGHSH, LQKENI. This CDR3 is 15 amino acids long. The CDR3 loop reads CASSPPQGRANEQFF. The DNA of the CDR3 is TGTGCCAGCTCACCCCCACAGGGTAGGGCCAATGAGCAGTTCTTC. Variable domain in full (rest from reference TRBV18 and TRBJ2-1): NAGVMQNPRHLVRRRGQEARLRCSPMKGHSHVYWYRQLPEEGLKFMVYLQKENIIDESGMPKERFSAEFPKEGPSILRIQQVVRGDSAAYFCASSPPQGRANEQFFGPGTRLTVL.

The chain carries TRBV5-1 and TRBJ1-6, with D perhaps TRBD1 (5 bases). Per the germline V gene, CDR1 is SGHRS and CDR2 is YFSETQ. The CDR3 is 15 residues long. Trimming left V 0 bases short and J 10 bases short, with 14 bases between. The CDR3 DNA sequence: TGCGCCAGCAGCTTGGAGATAGGGGACTACTCACCCCTCCACTTT. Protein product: CASSLEIGDYSPLHF.

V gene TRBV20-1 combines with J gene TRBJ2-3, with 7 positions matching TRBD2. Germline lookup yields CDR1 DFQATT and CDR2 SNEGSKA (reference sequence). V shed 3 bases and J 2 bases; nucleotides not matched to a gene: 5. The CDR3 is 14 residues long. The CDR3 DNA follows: TGCAGTGCTAGTTTAGCGGGTGACACAGATACGCAGTATTTT. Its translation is CSASLAGDTDTQYF.

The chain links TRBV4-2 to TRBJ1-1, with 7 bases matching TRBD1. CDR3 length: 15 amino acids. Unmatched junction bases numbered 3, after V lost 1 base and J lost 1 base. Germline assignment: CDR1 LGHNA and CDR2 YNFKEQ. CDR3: CASSQVGGPNTEAFF. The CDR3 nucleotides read TGTGCCAGCAGCCAAGTAGGGGGCCCGAACACTGAAGCTTTCTTT.

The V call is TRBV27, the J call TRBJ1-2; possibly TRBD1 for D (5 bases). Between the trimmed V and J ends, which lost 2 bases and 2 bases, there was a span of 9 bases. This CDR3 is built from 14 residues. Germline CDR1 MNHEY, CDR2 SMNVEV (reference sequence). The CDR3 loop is CASSLGGANYGYTF. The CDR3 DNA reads TGTGCCAGCAGTTTAGGAGGGGCAAACTATGGCTACACCTTC.

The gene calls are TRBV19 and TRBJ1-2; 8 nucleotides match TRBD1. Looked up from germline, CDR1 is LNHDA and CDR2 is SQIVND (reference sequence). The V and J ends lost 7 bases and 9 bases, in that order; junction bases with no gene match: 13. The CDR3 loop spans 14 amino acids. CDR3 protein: CASTAGGASTSYTF. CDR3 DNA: TGTGCCAGTACTGCAGGGGGCGCGTCTACTAGCTACACCTTC.

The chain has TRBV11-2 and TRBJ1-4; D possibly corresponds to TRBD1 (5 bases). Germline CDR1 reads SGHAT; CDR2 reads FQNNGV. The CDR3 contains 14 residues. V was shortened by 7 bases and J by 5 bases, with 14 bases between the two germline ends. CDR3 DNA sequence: TGTGCCAGCACAGTGGGGCAGGGAAATGAAAAACTGTTTTTT. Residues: CASTVGQGNEKLFF.

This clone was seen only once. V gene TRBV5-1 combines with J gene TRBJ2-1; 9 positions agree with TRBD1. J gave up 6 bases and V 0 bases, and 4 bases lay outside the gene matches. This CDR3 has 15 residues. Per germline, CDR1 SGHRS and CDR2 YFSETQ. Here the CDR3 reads CASSLGTGVINEQFF. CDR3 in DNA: TGCGCCAGCAGCTTGGGGACAGGGGTTATCAATGAGCAGTTCTTC.

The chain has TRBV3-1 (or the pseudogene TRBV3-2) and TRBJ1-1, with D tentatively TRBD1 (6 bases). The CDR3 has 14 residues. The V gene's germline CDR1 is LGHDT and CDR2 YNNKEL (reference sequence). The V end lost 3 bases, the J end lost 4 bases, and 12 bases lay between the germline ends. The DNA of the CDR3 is TGTGCCAGCAGCCAGTCGGGAGGGGGCACTGAAGCTTTCTTT. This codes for CASSQSGGGTEAFF.

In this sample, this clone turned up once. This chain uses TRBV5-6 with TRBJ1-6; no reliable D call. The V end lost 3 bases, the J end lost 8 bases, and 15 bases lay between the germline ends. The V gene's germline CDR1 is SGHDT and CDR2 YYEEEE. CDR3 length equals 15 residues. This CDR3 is CASSSNPREDSPLHF. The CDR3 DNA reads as TGTGCCAGCAGCTCGAACCCCCGAGAGGATTCACCCCTCCACTTT.